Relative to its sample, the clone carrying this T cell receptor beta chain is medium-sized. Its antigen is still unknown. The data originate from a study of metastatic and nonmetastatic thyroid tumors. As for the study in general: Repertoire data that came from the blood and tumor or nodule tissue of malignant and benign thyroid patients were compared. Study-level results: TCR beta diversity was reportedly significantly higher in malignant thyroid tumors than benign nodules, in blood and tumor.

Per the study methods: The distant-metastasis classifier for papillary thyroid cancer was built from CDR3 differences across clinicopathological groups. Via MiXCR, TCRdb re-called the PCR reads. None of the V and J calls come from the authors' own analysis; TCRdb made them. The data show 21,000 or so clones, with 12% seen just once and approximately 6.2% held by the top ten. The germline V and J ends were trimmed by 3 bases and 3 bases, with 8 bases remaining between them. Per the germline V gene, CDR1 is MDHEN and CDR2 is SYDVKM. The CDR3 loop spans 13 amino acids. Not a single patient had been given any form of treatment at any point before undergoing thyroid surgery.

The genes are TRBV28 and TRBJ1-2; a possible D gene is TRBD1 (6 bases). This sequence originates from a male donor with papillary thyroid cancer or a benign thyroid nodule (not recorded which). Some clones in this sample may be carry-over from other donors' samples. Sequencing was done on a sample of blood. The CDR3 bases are TGTGCCAGCAGTTTTGGGACACACTATGGCTACACCTTC. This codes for CASSFGTHYGYTF.